These 27 T cell receptor beta chains were sequenced from one sample in a study of blood T cell repertoires in COVID-19. TCRdb keeps only in-frame clones here, not all; method: immunoSEQ multiplex PCR. The table includes a few hundred thousand clones, about nine tenths detected once. The sequencing input was peripheral blood. The receptors were sampled from a man aged 35-49 years who had recovered from COVID-19.

The CDR3 bases are TGCAGCCCCACCAGAGGGGATACGCAGTATTTT. It yields the protein CSPTRGDTQYF. The chain employs TRBV29-1 and TRBJ2-3; D possibly corresponds to TRBD2 (5 bases). The germline CDR1 and CDR2 sequences are SQVTM and ANQGSEA. The CDR3 extends over 11 amino acids. V shed 8 bases and J shed 6 bases, with 12 bases lying between them.

The chain recombines TRBV6-2 or TRBV6-3 with TRBJ2-7, with unresolved D. The length of the CDR3 is 11 residues. Germline V CDR1 and CDR2: MNHEY, SVGEGT. V was trimmed by 5 bases and J by 4 bases, leaving 6 bases between them. The CDR3 here is CASSDRYEQYF. CDR3 bases: TGTGCCAGCAGTGATCGGTACGAGCAGTACTTC.

The chain is built from TRBV19 and TRBJ1-1; weak D call: TRBD1 (5 bases). The CDR3 runs to 14 residues. V lost 3 bases, J lost 1 base, and 9 bases lay in between. Germline values: CDR1 LNHDA, CDR2 SQIVND (reference sequence). CDR3 in amino acids: CASSMDTTNTEAFF. For the CDR3, the DNA is TGTGCCAGTAGTATGGACACGACGAACACTGAAGCTTTCTTT.

This clone occurred a few times. The J gene is TRBJ1-1, the V gene TRBV19; D not resolved. Germline V gives CDR1 LNHDA, CDR2 SQIVND (reference sequence). The CDR3 is made up of 15 amino acids. The V end lost 5 bases, the J end lost 1 base, and 14 bases lay between the germline ends. The CDR3 nucleotides are TGTGCCAGTAGTCTCGGAGGAGCAAGGAACACTGAAGCTTTCTTT. It specifies CASSLGGARNTEAFF. Based on the CDR3 plus reference TRBV19 and TRBJ1-1, the full variable domain is DGGITQSPKYLFRKEGQNVTLSCEQNLNHDAMYWYRQDPGQGLRLIYYSQIVNDFQKGDIAEGYSVSREKKESFPLTVTSAQKNPTAFYLCASSLGGARNTEAFFGQGTRLTVV.

V usage is TRBV6-5 and J usage is TRBJ1-2, with 10 bases matching TRBD1. CDR1 and CDR2 (germline): MNHEY, SVGAGI. The length of the CDR3 is 13 residues. V dropped 8 bases and J dropped 8; count of bases not matched to a gene: 8. The CDR3 nucleotides are TGTGCCAGCCGCGAGGGACAGGGGCTCGGCTACACCTTC. Its protein product is CASREGQGLGYTF.

CDR3 protein: CASSKGKGGKLAEVGTQYF. Written as DNA, the CDR3 is TGTGCCAGCAGCAAAGGGAAAGGGGGAAAACTAGCGGAGGTGGGGACGCAGTATTTT. The chain is built from TRBV21-1 and TRBJ2-3; TRBD2 reflects the table's D call only, with no check against the DNA. TRBV21-1 is given as a pseudogene. This CDR3 is 19 amino acids long.

The V call is TRBV7-2, the J call TRBJ2-3; 11 bases map to TRBD2. Per germline, CDR1 SGHTA and CDR2 FQGNSA. After removal of 5 bases from V and 5 bases from J, the junction contained 12 bases not matched to a gene. The CDR3 runs to 17 residues. CDR3 loop: CASSQTGLAAAGDTQYF. Written as DNA, the CDR3 is TGTGCCAGCAGCCAAACGGGACTAGCGGCGGCGGGAGATACGCAGTATTTT.

The rearrangement links TRBV6-5 to TRBJ1-4, with a weak D call TRBD1 (6 bases). Germline CDR1 reads MNHEY; CDR2 reads SVGAGI. The CDR3 sequence is 13 residues long. Trimming pared 5 bases from V and 5 bases from J, leaving 9 bases between. Written as DNA, the CDR3 is TGTGCCAGCAGTAACAGGGACAATGAAAAACTGTTTTTT. It is translated as CASSNRDNEKLFF.

The V and J genes are TRBV5-1 and TRBJ2-7; D gene uncertain. V lost 1 base, J lost 1 base, and 6 bases lay in between. This CDR3 is 13 amino acids long. Germline loops: CDR1 SGHRS, CDR2 YFSETQ. CDR3 DNA: TGCGCCAGCAGCTTGATCGCGTCCTACGAGCAGTACTTC. Translating gives CASSLIASYEQYF.

This clone was observed a few times. The chain has TRBV5-3 and TRBJ1-5, with D uncertain. TRBV5-3 is an open reading frame, and its role is uncertain. This CDR3 has 11 amino acids. Trimming shortened V by 5 bases and J by 7 bases, and 7 bases separated the two germline ends. This CDR3 reads CARSSGQPQHF. In nucleotides, the CDR3 is TGTGCCAGAAGTTCGGGACAGCCCCAGCATTTT.

This clone was picked up one time. The gene calls are TRBV7-6 and TRBJ1-1; D is unclear. The CDR3 extends over 14 amino acids. Germline V gives CDR1 SGHVS, CDR2 FNYEAQ. V dropped 0 bases and J dropped 4 bases, with 9 bases sitting between them. The CDR3 bases are TGTGCCAGCAGCTTAGCGCCGAGGGTCACTGAAGCTTTCTTT. Encoded protein: CASSLAPRVTEAFF.

A note on this clone: Other nucleotide sequences from this sample produce the same CDR3. This rearrangement joins TRBV18 to TRBJ2-5, with TRBD2 matching over 7 bases. Germline V lookup: CDR1 KGHSH, CDR2 LQKENI. Trimming removed 3 bases from V and 0 bases from J; junction bases left unmatched: 1. This CDR3 spans 14 amino acids. The CDR3 here is CASSPLADQETQYF. In DNA form, the CDR3 reads TGTGCCAGCTCACCTCTAGCGGACCAAGAGACCCAGTACTTC.

J is TRBJ2-3 and V is TRBV5-1; perhaps TRBD2 as D (5 bases). CDR3 length equals 16 residues. Trimming pared 1 base from V and 2 bases from J, leaving 14 bases between. CDR1 and CDR2 from the germline V gene are SGHRS and YFSETQ. CDR3 DNA sequence: TGCGCCAGCAGCTTGCCACCTACTAGATACACAGATACGCAGTATTTT. This gives the protein CASSLPPTRYTDTQYF.

This chain joins TRBV11-1 and TRBJ2-7; D uncertain. In germline, CDR1 is SGHAT, CDR2 FQDESV (reference sequence). Trimming took off 5 bases at V and 0 bases at J, with 8 bases between the two ends. This CDR3 spans 13 amino acids. CDR3 bases: TGTGCCAGCAGCACCCTTAGCTCCTACGAGCAGTACTTC. Protein: CASSTLSSYEQYF. The entire variable domain, with the rest obtained from reference TRBV11-1 and TRBJ2-7, is as follows: EAEVAQSPRYKITEKSQAVAFWCDPISGHATLYWYRQILGQGPELLVQFQDESVVDDSQLPKDRFSAERLKGVDSTLKIQPAELGDSAMYLCASSTLSSYEQYFGPGTRLTVT.

Regarding this clone: One end of the junction fails to match germline, which may point to a read error. This chain links TRBV10-3 with TRBJ2-1; TRBD2 aligns across 11 bases. Germline assignment: CDR1 ENHRY and CDR2 SYGVKD. CDR3 length: 17 residues. Written as DNA, the CDR3 is TGTGCCATCAGCGAGTTTGCCCGGGGACTAGCGGCGAATGAGCAGTTCTTC. Translated, it gives CAISEFARGLAANEQFF.

CDR3 DNA sequence: TGTGCCAGTAGTATAGTCGCGACGCCGAGGGAGACCCAGTACTTC. Translating it yields CASSIVATPRETQYF. The chain links TRBV19 to TRBJ2-5; unclear D gene. The CDR3 loop spans 15 amino acids. The germline V gene encodes CDR1 LNHDA and CDR2 SQIVND (reference sequence). Trimming removed 1 base from V and 5 bases from J, with 14 bases in between.

The V call is TRBV7-3, the J call TRBJ2-1, with 10 nucleotides matching TRBD2. V lost 4 bases and J lost 8; bases outside the gene matches: 20. Germline V lookup: CDR1 SGHTA, CDR2 FQGTGA. The CDR3 totals 19 residues. As DNA, the CDR3 is TGTGCCAGCAGCTCCCCCGGGGGGGCTTCTAGCGGGAGTGGTTATGAGCAGTTCTTC. It encodes CASSSPGGASSGSGYEQFF.

The chain joins TRBV19 to TRBJ2-1; 9 bases line up with TRBD2. The CDR3 covers 16 residues. In germline, CDR1 is LNHDA, CDR2 SQIVND (reference sequence). V shed 5 bases, J shed 9 bases, and the junction held 14 bases outside the gene matches. Written as DNA, the CDR3 is TGTGCCAGTAGTCCCCCGACTAGCGGACCCCCTGTTGAGCAGTTCTTC. Translating it yields CASSPPTSGPPVEQFF.

The rearrangement links TRBV3-1 (or the pseudogene TRBV3-2) to TRBJ2-3; TRBD1 might be the D (5 bases). Germline V lookup: CDR1 LGHDT, CDR2 YNNKEL (reference sequence). The V end lost 0 bases, the J end lost 2 bases, and 9 bases lay between the germline ends. This CDR3 is built from 15 residues. This CDR3 is CASSQDPGFTDTQYF. In nucleotides, the CDR3 is TGTGCCAGCAGCCAAGATCCAGGGTTCACAGATACGCAGTATTTT.

The rearrangement uses TRBV9 and TRBJ2-7; 11 bases align to TRBD2. The CDR3 extends over 15 amino acids. Trimming cost V 3 bases and J 7 bases; bases outside gene matches: 9. From germline, CDR1 is SGDLS and CDR2 YYNGEE. CDR3 loop: CASSASLVAGGEQYF. CDR3 sequence (DNA): TGTGCCAGCAGCGCCTCCTTGGTAGCGGGAGGGGAGCAGTACTTC.

This sequence joins TRBV6-5 and TRBJ1-2; 8 bases map to TRBD1. This CDR3 comprises 13 residues. The J segment lost 8 bases and the V segment lost 6 bases, leaving 8 bases of the junction unmatched. Germline V lookup: CDR1 MNHEY, CDR2 SVGAGI. The CDR3 here is CASRSQGVGGYTF. As DNA, the CDR3 is TGTGCCAGCAGGTCACAGGGGGTCGGCGGCTACACCTTC.

J is TRBJ2-1 and V is TRBV10-2, with TRBD1 matching 8 bases. V shed 9 bases, J shed 3 bases, and the junction held 10 bases outside the gene matches. Looked up from germline, CDR1 is WSHSY and CDR2 is SAAADI. The CDR3 spans 15 residues. CDR3 in amino acids: CASRSATGGYNEQFF. The CDR3 DNA reads TGCGCCAGTAGAAGCGCCACAGGGGGCTACAATGAGCAGTTCTTC.

The chain has TRBV11-2 and TRBJ2-1, with TRBD2 identical over 8 bases. Germline V gives CDR1 SGHAT, CDR2 FQNNGV. V shed 3 bases, J shed 10 bases, and the junction held 8 bases outside the gene matches. The CDR3 extends over 14 amino acids. The CDR3 nucleotides are TGTGCCAGCAGCTTCGGGGGGGGCGTTGACGAGCAGTTCTTC. Translated: CASSFGGGVDEQFF.

In its sample, this clone was seen a few times. Written as DNA, the CDR3 is TGTGCCAGCAGCTTCGGCGGATTCTCCTACGAGCAGTACTTC. This encodes CASSFGGFSYEQYF. The chain recombines TRBV7-9 with TRBJ2-7; D gene unclear. There are 14 residues in the CDR3. Between the trimmed V and J ends, which lost 3 bases and 0 bases, there was a span of 9 bases. In germline, CDR1 is SEHNR, CDR2 FQNEAQ (reference sequence).

This chain connects TRBV7-8 to TRBJ1-2; the D gene is possibly TRBD1 (5 bases). CDR1 and CDR2 (germline): SGHVS, FQNEAQ. With 5 bases removed from V and 1 base from J, the gap between germline ends came to 17 bases. This CDR3 spans 16 amino acids. The CDR3 coding sequence is TGTGCCAGCAGCCTCACGTTGACAGACGTTAACTATGGCTACACCTTC. This codes for CASSLTLTDVNYGYTF.

The chain couples TRBV6-4 to TRBJ2-2; 8 positions agree with TRBD1. Germline CDR1 and CDR2: MRHNA and SNTAGT. The CDR3 has 16 residues. CDR3 residues: CAAVAGGPVRTGELFF. The DNA for the CDR3 is TGTGCAGCAGTGGCAGGGGGCCCGGTGAGGACCGGGGAGCTGTTTTTT.

This clone came up once. The genes are TRBV7-2 and TRBJ2-1; 8 nucleotides agree with TRBD1. Per germline, CDR1 SGHTA and CDR2 FQGNSA. CDR3 length: 15 residues. J lost 6 bases, V lost 1 base, and 5 bases had no gene match. The CDR3 coding sequence is TGTGCCAGCAGCTTAGTCGGACAGGGTATCAATGAGCAGTTCTTC. Its protein product is CASSLVGQGINEQFF.